Each of the 25 T cell receptor beta chains below was sequenced from the same sample in a study of response to subunit inactivated influenza vaccine. From the RT-PCR reads, TCRdb called clonotypes with MiXCR, one entry per CDR3 protein. Of more than 400,000 distinct CDR3 sequences in the sample, 6.5% to 8% were seen once. This sample comprised PBMCs from blood, obtained less than 30 months after vaccination. The receptors stem from a man in his fifties or sixties who received an inactivated influenza vaccine.

This chain connects TRBV4-1 to TRBJ1-2, with D perhaps matching TRBD1 (6 bases). Trimming took off 0 bases at V and 4 bases at J, with 18 bases between the two ends. Per the germline V gene, CDR1 is MGHRA and CDR2 is YSYEKL. The CDR3 has 17 residues. The CDR3 sequence is CASSQDPHVLGAYGYTF. For the CDR3, the DNA is TGCGCCAGCAGCCAAGATCCACACGTATTGGGGGCCTATGGCTACACCTTC.

The chain links TRBV7-6 to TRBJ2-3; D call uncertain. Between the trimmed V and J ends, which lost 5 bases and 4 bases, there was a span of 7 bases. The CDR3 consists of 12 residues. Germline V gene sequence: CDR1 SGHVS, CDR2 FNYEAQ. CDR3 sequence reads: CASSPDPDTQYF. The CDR3 DNA sequence: TGTGCCAGCAGCCCGGACCCAGATACGCAGTATTTT.

This sequence joins TRBV5-6 and TRBJ2-7; D gene uncertain. V shed 3 bases and J shed 1 base, with 11 bases lying between them. This CDR3 region has 14 residues. Per the germline V gene, CDR1 is SGHDT and CDR2 is YYEEEE. This CDR3 reads CASSYGPVSYEQYF. As DNA, the CDR3 is TGTGCCAGCAGCTACGGGCCGGTTTCCTACGAGCAGTACTTC.

In this sample, this clonotype turned up a few times. The chain uses TRBV5-5 and TRBJ2-1, with 9 bases aligning to TRBD1. Germline CDR1 SGHKS, CDR2 YYEKEE (reference sequence). The CDR3 extends over 14 amino acids. V shed 4 bases and J 8 bases; nucleotides not matched to a gene: 7. The CDR3 coding sequence is TGTGCCAGCAGCCTTCGGGACAGGGCAGATGAGCAGTTCTTC. Encoded protein: CASSLRDRADEQFF.

In its sample, this clonotype was seen a few times. V usage is TRBV12-3 or TRBV12-4 and J usage is TRBJ1-1; D unresolved. CDR3 size: 13 residues. Trimming stripped 6 bases from V and 4 bases from J, with 12 bases between. As DNA, the CDR3 is TGTGCCAGCAGCCGTTCGGCTGCCACTGAAGCTTTCTTT. Its translation is CASSRSAATEAFF.

This rearrangement joins TRBV29-1 to TRBJ2-3; 9 nucleotides match TRBD2. The junction had 10 bases not matched to a gene; V was cut back by 7 bases and J by 2 bases. The CDR3 is made up of 15 amino acids. Germline V CDR1 and CDR2: SQVTM, ANQGSEA. The CDR3 loop is CSAGPASGNTDTQYF. The CDR3 DNA sequence: TGCAGCGCCGGGCCGGCTAGCGGGAACACAGATACGCAGTATTTT.

About this clonotype itself: Relative to the germline gene, one junction end is altered; a read error may explain this. V gene TRBV23-1 combines with J gene TRBJ2-7; D tentatively fits TRBD1 or TRBD2 (5 bases each). TRBV23-1 is known as an ORF, though its function is uncertain. The CDR3 contains 13 residues. DNA of the CDR3: TGCGCCAGCAGTCGGGACCGGTCCTGCGAGCAGTACTTC. This translates into CASSRDRSCEQYF.

This rearrangement joins TRBV6-1 to TRBJ2-7; TRBD1 matches 7 bases. The germline V gene has CDR1 MNHNS and CDR2 SASEGT. This CDR3 comprises 14 residues. V trimming: 6 bases; J trimming: 0 bases; junction bases outside the gene matches: 5. CDR3 nucleotide sequence: TGTGCCAGCAGCCGTGGACAGGTCTCCTACGAGCAGTACTTC. It codes for CASSRGQVSYEQYF.

The CDR3 loop is CASSLDRGQVDEQYF. CDR3 sequence (DNA): TGTGCCAGCAGCTTGGACAGGGGGCAGGTAGACGAGCAGTACTTC. V and J are TRBV7-8 and TRBJ2-7, with 11 bases aligning to TRBD1. The CDR3 runs 15 residues. Per the germline V gene, CDR1 is SGHVS and CDR2 is FQNEAQ. The J segment lost 5 bases and the V segment lost 3 bases, leaving 6 bases of the junction unmatched.

This clonotype was counted at least ten times. J is TRBJ2-7 and V is TRBV7-2; possibly TRBD1 for D (6 bases). CDR1 and CDR2 from the germline V gene are SGHTA and FQGNSA. Trimming stripped 3 bases from V and 0 bases from J, with 9 bases between. CDR3 size: 14 residues. The CDR3 nucleotides are TGTGCCAGCAGCTTCGGGACAAACTCCTACGAGCAGTACTTC. This encodes CASSFGTNSYEQYF. Combining the CDR3 with reference TRBV7-2 and TRBJ2-7 gives the whole variable domain GAGVSQSPSNKVTEKGKDVELRCDPISGHTALYWYRQSLGQGLEFLIYFQGNSAPDKSGLPSDRFSAERTGGSVSTLTIQRTQQEDSAVYLCASSFGTNSYEQYFGPGTRLTVT.

This clonotype was counted between two and nine times. This sequence joins TRBV10-1 and TRBJ2-3, with 14 bases matching TRBD2. V shed 6 bases, J shed 8 bases, and the junction held 4 bases outside the gene matches. The CDR3 spans 14 residues. Germline V gene sequence: CDR1 WNHNN, CDR2 SYGVQD (reference sequence). CDR3 in amino acids: CASRSGTSGGTQYF. As DNA, the CDR3 is TGCGCCAGCAGGTCCGGGACTAGCGGGGGTACGCAGTATTTT.

This clonotype was found many times. The chain uses TRBV7-6 and TRBJ1-1; no firm D call. The CDR3 spans 13 residues. Germline V lookup: CDR1 SGHVS, CDR2 FNYEAQ. V was trimmed by 1 base and J by 2 bases, leaving 5 bases between them. The CDR3 nucleotides read TGTGCCAGCAGCTTAGAAGAAAACACTGAAGCTTTCTTT. It codes for CASSLEENTEAFF.

V is TRBV12-3 or TRBV12-4 and J is TRBJ2-2; D remains ambiguous. V gave up 3 bases and J gave up 2 bases, with 13 bases separating them. The CDR3 loop spans 16 amino acids. The CDR3 reads CASSLGSLDNTGELFF. The CDR3 DNA reads TGTGCCAGCAGTTTGGGTAGTCTAGACAACACCGGGGAGCTGTTTTTT.

This clonotype was found many times. The V gene is TRBV27, the J gene TRBJ1-1; D remains ambiguous. The length of the CDR3 is 13 residues. The germline V and J ends were trimmed by 4 bases and 5 bases, with 11 bases remaining between them. Germline V gene lookup returns CDR1 MNHEY and CDR2 SMNVEV (reference sequence). CDR3 nucleotide sequence: TGTGCCAGCAGTTCCGGACGGAAAACTGAAGCTTTCTTT. As protein: CASSSGRKTEAFF.

The CDR3 loop is CASIEWDTDTQYF. CDR3 in DNA: TGTGCCAGCATTGAATGGGACACAGATACGCAGTATTTT. This chain links TRBV28 with TRBJ2-3; D is unclear. The V end lost 7 bases, the J end lost 2 bases, and 10 bases lay between the germline ends. The CDR3 has 13 residues. CDR1 is MDHEN, CDR2 SYDVKM, per germline.

This clonotype was seen ten or more times. The chain employs TRBV6-5 and TRBJ2-5, with 10 bases that match TRBD2. The germline V gene has CDR1 MNHEY and CDR2 SVGAGI. Trimming took 2 bases from V and 5 from J; bases not matched to a gene: 8. The CDR3 totals 16 residues. The CDR3, as DNA: TGTGCCAGCAGTTACGCCGCTAGCGGGAGCGGGGAGACCCAGTACTTC. As protein: CASSYAASGSGETQYF.

The V call is TRBV20-1, the J call TRBJ2-3, with 9 bases matching TRBD2. Trimming took 6 bases from V and 4 from J; bases not matched to a gene: 14. Looked up from germline, CDR1 is DFQATT and CDR2 is SNEGSKA (reference sequence). This CDR3 contains 16 residues. The CDR3 nucleotides are TGCAGTGCCGGAAGACAAAGGACTAGCGTTGCAGATACGCAGTATTTT. This codes for CSAGRQRTSVADTQYF.

This sequence joins TRBV29-1 and TRBJ2-3; tentative D call: TRBD1 (5 bases). Trimming stripped 7 bases from V and 6 bases from J, with 8 bases between. Germline loops: CDR1 SQVTM, CDR2 ANQGSEA. This CDR3 spans 10 amino acids. The CDR3 sequence is CSGQKDTQYF. For the CDR3, the DNA is TGCAGCGGACAGAAGGATACGCAGTATTTT.

This clonotype appeared a few times. The chain uses TRBV12-3 or TRBV12-4 and TRBJ2-6; TRBD1 is a possible D gene (6 bases). The CDR3 length is 16 residues. The ends were cut back, 2 bases at V and 2 bases at J, with 10 bases in the middle. Written as DNA, the CDR3 is TGTGCCAGCAGTTTACTATCAGGGGCTGGGGCCAACGTCCTGACTTTC. This codes for CASSLLSGAGANVLTF.

This clonotype was seen a few times. The chain employs TRBV5-1 and TRBJ1-2, with 9 bases aligning to TRBD1. The length of the CDR3 is 17 residues. After removal of 1 base from V and 6 bases from J, the junction contained 13 bases not matched to a gene. Germline CDR1 SGHRS, CDR2 YFSETQ. The DNA for the CDR3 is TGCGCCAGCAGCTTGATACCAAACAGGGGGCGGAAGGATGGCTACACCTTC. Protein: CASSLIPNRGRKDGYTF.

There are many counts of this clonotype. The rearrangement links TRBV6-1 to TRBJ2-1; D call uncertain. V lost 5 bases and J lost 7, with 12 bases in between. Per the germline V gene, CDR1 is MNHNS and CDR2 is SASEGT. The CDR3 is 13 residues long. This CDR3 is CASSPPPRNEQFF. CDR3 nucleotide sequence: TGTGCCAGCAGTCCCCCACCGCGGAATGAGCAGTTCTTC.

This clonotype was seen repeatedly, ten times or more. The V call is TRBV5-1, the J call TRBJ2-5; D call uncertain. Germline values: CDR1 SGHRS, CDR2 YFSETQ. With 2 bases removed from V and 2 bases from J, the gap between germline ends came to 10 bases. This CDR3 is 14 amino acids long. The CDR3, as DNA: TGCGCCAGCAGCTTCTATCTGGGGCAAGAGACCCAGTACTTC. This encodes CASSFYLGQETQYF. The full variable domain, completed using reference TRBV5-1 and TRBJ2-5, is KAGVTQTPRYLIKTRGQQVTLSCSPISGHRSVSWYQQTPGQGLQFLFEYFSETQRNKGNFPGRFSGRQFSNSRSEMNVSTLELGDSALYLCASSFYLGQETQYFGPGTRLLVL.

This clonotype was counted at least ten times. The V and J genes are TRBV20-1 and TRBJ2-7, with D uncertain. Trimming took off 1 base at V and 4 bases at J, with 11 bases between the two ends. CDR3 length: 13 amino acids. CDR1 and CDR2 (germline): DFQATT, SNEGSKA (reference sequence). The chain's CDR3 is CSARARTLYEQYF. The CDR3 coding sequence is TGCAGTGCTAGAGCCAGGACGCTTTACGAGCAGTACTTC.

In DNA, the CDR3 is TGCAGTGCGTCTCCAAGATTAGCCAAAAACATTCAGTACTTC. Translating gives CSASPRLAKNIQYF. The chain couples TRBV20-1 to TRBJ2-4; D uncertain. Trimming took 6 bases from V and 0 from J, leaving 12 bases between them. CDR1 and CDR2 from the germline V gene are DFQATT and SNEGSKA (reference sequence). The CDR3 is 14 amino acids.

DNA of the CDR3: TGTGCCAGTAGTACCCCCGGACGGATTAATTCACCCCTCCACTTT. The encoded protein is CASSTPGRINSPLHF. V usage is TRBV19 and J usage is TRBJ1-6; no definite D call. CDR1 is LNHDA, CDR2 SQIVND, per germline (reference sequence). The V and J ends lost 4 bases and 6 bases respectively, with 13 bases between them. The CDR3 is 15 residues long.